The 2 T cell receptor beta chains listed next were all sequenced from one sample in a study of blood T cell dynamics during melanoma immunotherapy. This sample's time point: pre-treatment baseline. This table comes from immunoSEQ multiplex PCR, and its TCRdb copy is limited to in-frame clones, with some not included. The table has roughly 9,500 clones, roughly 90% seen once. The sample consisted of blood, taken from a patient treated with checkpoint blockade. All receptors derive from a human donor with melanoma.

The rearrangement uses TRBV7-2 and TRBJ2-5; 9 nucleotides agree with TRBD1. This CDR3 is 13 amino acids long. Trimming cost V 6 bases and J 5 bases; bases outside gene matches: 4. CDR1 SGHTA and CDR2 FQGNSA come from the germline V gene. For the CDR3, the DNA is TGTGCCAGCAGAACAGGGGGCAGGGAGACCCAGTACTTC. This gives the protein CASRTGGRETQYF.

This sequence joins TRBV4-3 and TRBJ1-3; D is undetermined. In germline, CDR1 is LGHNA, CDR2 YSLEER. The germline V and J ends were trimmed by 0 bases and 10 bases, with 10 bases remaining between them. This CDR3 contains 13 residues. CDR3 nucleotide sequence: TGCGCCAGCAGCCAAGATAGAGGTCGAACCATATATTTT. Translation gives CASSQDRGRTIYF.